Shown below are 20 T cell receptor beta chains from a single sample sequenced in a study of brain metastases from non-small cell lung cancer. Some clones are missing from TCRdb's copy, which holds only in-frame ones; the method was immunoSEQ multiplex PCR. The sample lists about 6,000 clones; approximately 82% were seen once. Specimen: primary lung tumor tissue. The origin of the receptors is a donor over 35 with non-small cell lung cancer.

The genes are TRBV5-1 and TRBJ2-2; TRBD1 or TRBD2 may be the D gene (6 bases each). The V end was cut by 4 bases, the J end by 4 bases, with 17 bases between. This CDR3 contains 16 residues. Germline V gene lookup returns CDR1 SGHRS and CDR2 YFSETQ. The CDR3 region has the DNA TGCGCCAGCAGCGTGCAGGAACAGGGAGGCACCGGGGAGCTGTTTTTT. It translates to CASSVQEQGGTGELFF. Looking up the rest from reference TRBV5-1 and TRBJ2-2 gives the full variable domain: KAGVTQTPRYLIKTRGQQVTLSCSPISGHRSVSWYQQTPGQGLQFLFEYFSETQRNKGNFPGRFSGRQFSNSRSEMNVSTLELGDSALYLCASSVQEQGGTGELFFGEGSRLTVL.

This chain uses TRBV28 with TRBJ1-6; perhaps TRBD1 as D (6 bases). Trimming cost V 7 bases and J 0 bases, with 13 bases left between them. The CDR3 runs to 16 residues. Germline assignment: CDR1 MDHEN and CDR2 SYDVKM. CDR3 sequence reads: CASNDLGGSYNSPLHF. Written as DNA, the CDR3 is TGTGCCAGCAACGATTTAGGGGGCTCCTATAATTCACCCCTCCACTTT. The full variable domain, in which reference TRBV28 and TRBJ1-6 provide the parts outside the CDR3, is DVKVTQSSRYLVKRTGEKVFLECVQDMDHENMFWYRQDPGLGLRLIYFSYDVKMKEKGDIPEGYSVSREKKERFSLILESASTNQTSMYLCASNDLGGSYNSPLHFGNGTRLTVT.

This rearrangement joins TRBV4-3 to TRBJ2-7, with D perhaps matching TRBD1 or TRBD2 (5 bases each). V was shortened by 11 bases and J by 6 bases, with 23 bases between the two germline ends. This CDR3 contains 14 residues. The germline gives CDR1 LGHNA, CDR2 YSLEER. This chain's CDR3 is CASGPTVDASEQYF. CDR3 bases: TGCGCCTCGGGACCCACGGTCGACGCGAGCGAGCAGTACTTC.

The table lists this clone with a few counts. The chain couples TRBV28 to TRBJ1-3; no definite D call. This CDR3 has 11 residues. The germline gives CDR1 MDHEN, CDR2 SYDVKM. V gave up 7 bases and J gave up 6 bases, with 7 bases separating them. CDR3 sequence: CASTSTNTIYF. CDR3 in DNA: TGTGCCAGCACCTCCACAAACACCATATATTTT.

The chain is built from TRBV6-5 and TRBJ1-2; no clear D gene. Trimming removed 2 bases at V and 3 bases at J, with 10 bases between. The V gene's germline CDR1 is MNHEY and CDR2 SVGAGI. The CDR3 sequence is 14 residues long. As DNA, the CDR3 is TGTGCCAGCAGTTACCTTGGAGTCGACTATGGCTACACCTTC. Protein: CASSYLGVDYGYTF.

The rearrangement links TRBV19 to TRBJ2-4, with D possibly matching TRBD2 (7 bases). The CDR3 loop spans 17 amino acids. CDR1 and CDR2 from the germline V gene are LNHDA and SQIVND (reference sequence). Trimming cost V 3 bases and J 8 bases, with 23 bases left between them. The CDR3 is CASSIGPPGAGRDIQYF. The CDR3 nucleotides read TGTGCCAGTAGTATTGGTCCCCCAGGGGCAGGGAGGGACATTCAGTACTTC. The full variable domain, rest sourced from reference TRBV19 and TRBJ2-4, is DGGITQSPKYLFRKEGQNVTLSCEQNLNHDAMYWYRQDPGQGLRLIYYSQIVNDFQKGDIAEGYSVSREKKESFPLTVTSAQKNPTAFYLCASSIGPPGAGRDIQYFGAGTRLSVL.

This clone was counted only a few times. CDR3 amino acids: CASSIHRVTASGNTIYF. The CDR3 bases are TGTGCCAGCAGCATCCACAGGGTGACGGCCTCTGGAAACACCATATATTTT. This chain uses TRBV5-5 with TRBJ1-3; D might be TRBD1 (6 bases). CDR3 length equals 17 residues. From germline, CDR1 is SGHKS and CDR2 YYEKEE (reference sequence). The V end was cut by 4 bases, the J end by 0 bases, with 17 bases between.

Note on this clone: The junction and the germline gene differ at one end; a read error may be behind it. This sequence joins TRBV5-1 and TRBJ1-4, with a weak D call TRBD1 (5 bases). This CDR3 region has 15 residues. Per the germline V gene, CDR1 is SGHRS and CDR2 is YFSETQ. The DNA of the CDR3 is TGCGCCAGCAGTTTGGAGGGGACCGGTAATGAAAAACTGTTTTTT. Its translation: CASSLEGTGNEKLFF.

CDR3 amino acids: CASSLGRTVLNEKLFF. The CDR3 DNA reads as TGTGCCAGTAGTCTAGGAAGGACGGTCCTTAATGAAAAACTGTTTTTT. The gene calls are TRBV19 and TRBJ1-4; D not certain. This CDR3 contains 16 residues. V lost 5 bases and J 4 bases, leaving 17 bases between the germline ends. CDR1 and CDR2 from the germline V gene are LNHDA and SQIVND (reference sequence). The complete variable domain, with remaining parts taken from reference TRBV19 and TRBJ1-4, reads DGGITQSPKYLFRKEGQNVTLSCEQNLNHDAMYWYRQDPGQGLRLIYYSQIVNDFQKGDIAEGYSVSREKKESFPLTVTSAQKNPTAFYLCASSLGRTVLNEKLFFGSGTQLSVL.

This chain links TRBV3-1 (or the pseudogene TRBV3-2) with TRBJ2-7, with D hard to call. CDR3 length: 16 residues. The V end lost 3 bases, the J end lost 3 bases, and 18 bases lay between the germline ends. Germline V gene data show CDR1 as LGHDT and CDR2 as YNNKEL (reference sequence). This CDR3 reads CASSQHSGFSLYEQYF. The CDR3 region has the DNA TGTGCCAGCAGCCAGCACTCCGGGTTCAGCCTCTACGAGCAGTACTTC.

CDR3: CASSTDSAANYGYTF. As DNA, the CDR3 is TGCGCCAGCAGTACGGACAGTGCCGCTAACTATGGCTACACCTTC. The chain joins TRBV5-1 to TRBJ1-2, with D maybe TRBD1 (6 bases). The CDR3 has 15 residues. Trimming removed 5 bases at V and 0 bases at J, with 14 bases between. The V gene's germline CDR1 is SGHRS and CDR2 YFSETQ.

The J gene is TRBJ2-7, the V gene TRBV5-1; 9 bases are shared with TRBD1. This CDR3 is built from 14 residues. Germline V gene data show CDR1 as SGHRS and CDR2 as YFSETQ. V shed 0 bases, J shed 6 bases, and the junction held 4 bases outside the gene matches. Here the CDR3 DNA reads TGCGCCAGCAGCTTGGCGGGACAGGGAAGCGAGCAGTACTTC. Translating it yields CASSLAGQGSEQYF. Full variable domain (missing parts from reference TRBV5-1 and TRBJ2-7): KAGVTQTPRYLIKTRGQQVTLSCSPISGHRSVSWYQQTPGQGLQFLFEYFSETQRNKGNFPGRFSGRQFSNSRSEMNVSTLELGDSALYLCASSLAGQGSEQYFGPGTRLTVT.

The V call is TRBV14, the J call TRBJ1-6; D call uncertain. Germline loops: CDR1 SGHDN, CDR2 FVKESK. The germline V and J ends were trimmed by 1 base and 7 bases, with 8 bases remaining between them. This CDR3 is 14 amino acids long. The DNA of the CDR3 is TGTGCCAGCAGCCAAGGACCCGGGAATTCACCCCTCCACTTT. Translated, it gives CASSQGPGNSPLHF.

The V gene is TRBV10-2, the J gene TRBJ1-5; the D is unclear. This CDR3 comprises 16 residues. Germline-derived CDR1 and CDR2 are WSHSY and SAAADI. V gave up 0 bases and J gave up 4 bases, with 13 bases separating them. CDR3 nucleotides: TGCGCCAGCAGTGAGTCGCCAGGTAATTCGAATCAGCCCCAGCATTTT. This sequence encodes CASSESPGNSNQPQHF.

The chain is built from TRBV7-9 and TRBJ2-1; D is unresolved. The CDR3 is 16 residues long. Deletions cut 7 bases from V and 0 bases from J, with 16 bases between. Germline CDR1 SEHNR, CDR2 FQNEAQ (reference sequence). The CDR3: CASTGIFGSSYNEQFF. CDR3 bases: TGTGCCAGCACCGGCATTTTTGGTTCCTCCTACAATGAGCAGTTCTTC. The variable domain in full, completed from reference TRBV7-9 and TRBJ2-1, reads DTGVSQNPRHKITKRGQNVTFRCDPISEHNRLYWYRQTLGQGPEFLTYFQNEAQLEKSRLLSDRFSAERPKGSFSTLEIQRTEQGDSAMYLCASTGIFGSSYNEQFFGPGTRLTVL.

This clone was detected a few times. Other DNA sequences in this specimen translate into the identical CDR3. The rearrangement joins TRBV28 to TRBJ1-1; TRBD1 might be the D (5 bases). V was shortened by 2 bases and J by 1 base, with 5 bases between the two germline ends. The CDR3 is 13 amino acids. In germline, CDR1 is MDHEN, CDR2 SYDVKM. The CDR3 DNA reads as TGTGCCAGCAGTTTACAGGGGAACACTGAAGCTTTCTTT. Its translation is CASSLQGNTEAFF.

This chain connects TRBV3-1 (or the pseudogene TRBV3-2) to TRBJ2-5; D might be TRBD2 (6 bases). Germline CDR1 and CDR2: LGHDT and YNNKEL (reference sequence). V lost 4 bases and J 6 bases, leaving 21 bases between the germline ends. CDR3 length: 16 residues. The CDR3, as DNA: TGTGCCAGCAGCCCCAGGACTAACGGGGGAAAAAAGACCCAGTACTTC. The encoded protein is CASSPRTNGGKKTQYF.

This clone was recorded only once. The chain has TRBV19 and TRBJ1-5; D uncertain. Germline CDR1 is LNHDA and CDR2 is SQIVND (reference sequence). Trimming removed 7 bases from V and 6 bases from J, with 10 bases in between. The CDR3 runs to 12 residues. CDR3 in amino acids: CASNLRGQPQHF. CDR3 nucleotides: TGTGCCAGTAACCTTCGAGGTCAGCCCCAGCATTTT.

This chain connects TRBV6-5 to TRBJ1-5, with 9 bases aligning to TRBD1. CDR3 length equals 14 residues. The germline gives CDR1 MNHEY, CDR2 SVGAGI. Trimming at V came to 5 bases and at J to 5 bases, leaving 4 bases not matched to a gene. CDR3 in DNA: TGTGCCAGCAGTCCGGGACAGGGTTATCAGCCCCAGCATTTT. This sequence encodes CASSPGQGYQPQHF.

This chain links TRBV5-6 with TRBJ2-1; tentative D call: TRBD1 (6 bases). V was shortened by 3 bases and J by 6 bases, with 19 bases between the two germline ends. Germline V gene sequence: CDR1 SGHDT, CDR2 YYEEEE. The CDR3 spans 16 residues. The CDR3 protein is CASSYTLGAGGNEQFF. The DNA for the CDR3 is TGTGCCAGCAGCTATACCTTGGGGGCAGGTGGCAATGAGCAGTTCTTC.